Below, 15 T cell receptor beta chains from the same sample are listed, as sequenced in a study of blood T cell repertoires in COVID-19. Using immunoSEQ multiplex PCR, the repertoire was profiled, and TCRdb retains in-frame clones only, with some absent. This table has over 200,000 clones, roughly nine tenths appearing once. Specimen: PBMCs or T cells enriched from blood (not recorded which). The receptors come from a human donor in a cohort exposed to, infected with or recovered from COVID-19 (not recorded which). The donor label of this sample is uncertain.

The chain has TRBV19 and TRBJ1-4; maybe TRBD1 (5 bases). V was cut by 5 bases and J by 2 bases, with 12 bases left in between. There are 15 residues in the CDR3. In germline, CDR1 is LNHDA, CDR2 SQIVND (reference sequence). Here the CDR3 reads CASSPTTDTNEKLFF. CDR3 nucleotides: TGTGCCAGTAGTCCAACGACAGACACTAATGAAAAACTGTTTTTT.

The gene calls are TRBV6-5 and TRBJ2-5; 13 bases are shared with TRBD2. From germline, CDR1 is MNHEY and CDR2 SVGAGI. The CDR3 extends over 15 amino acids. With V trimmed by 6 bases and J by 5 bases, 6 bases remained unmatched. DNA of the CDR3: TGTGCCAGCAGCATACTAGCGGGGGGGAGGGAGACCCAGTACTTC. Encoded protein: CASSILAGGRETQYF.

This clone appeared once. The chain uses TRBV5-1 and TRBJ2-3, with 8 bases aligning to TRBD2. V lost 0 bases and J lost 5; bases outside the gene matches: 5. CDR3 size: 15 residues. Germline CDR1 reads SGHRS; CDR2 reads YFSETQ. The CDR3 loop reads CASSLAGGLGDTQYF. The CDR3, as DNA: TGCGCCAGCAGCTTGGCGGGGGGGCTGGGAGATACGCAGTATTTT.

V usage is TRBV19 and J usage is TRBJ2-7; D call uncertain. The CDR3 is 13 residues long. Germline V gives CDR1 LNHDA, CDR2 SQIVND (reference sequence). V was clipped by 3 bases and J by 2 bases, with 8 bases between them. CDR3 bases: TGTGCCAGTAGTATGCACAGTACCTACGAGCAGTACTTC. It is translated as CASSMHSTYEQYF.

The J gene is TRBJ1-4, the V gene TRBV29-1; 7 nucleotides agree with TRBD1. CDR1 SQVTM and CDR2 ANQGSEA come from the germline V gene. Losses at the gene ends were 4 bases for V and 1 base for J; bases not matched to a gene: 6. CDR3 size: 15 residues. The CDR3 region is CSVVNRGGTNEKLFF. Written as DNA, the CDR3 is TGCAGCGTTGTAAACAGGGGAGGAACTAATGAAAAACTGTTTTTT. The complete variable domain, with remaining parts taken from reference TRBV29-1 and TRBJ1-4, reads SAVISQKPSRDICQRGTSLTIQCQVDSQVTMMFWYRQQPGQSLTLIATANQGSEATYESGFVIDKFPISRPNLTFSTLTVSNMSPEDSSIYLCSVVNRGGTNEKLFFGSGTQLSVL.

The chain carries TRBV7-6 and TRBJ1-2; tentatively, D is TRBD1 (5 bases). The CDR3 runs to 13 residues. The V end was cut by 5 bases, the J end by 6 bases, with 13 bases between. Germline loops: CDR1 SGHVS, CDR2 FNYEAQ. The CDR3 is CASSPGGWDGYTF. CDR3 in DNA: TGTGCCAGCAGCCCCGGGGGTTGGGATGGCTACACCTTC.

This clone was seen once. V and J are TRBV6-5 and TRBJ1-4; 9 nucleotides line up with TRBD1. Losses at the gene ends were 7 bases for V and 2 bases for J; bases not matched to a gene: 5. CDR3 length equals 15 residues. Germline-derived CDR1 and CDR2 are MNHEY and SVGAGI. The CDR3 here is CASIRDRVTNEKLFF. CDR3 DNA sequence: TGTGCCAGCATACGGGACAGGGTGACTAATGAAAAACTGTTTTTT.

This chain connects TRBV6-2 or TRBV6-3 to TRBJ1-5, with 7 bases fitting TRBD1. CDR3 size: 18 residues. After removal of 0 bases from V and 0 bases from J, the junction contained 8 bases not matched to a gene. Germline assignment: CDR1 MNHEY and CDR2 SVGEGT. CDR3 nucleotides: TGTGCCAGCAGTTACTCGTTACAGGGGCGGTATAGCAATCAGCCCCAGCATTTT. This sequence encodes CASSYSLQGRYSNQPQHF.

The CDR3 loop reads CASSPTGTGATGNTIYF. DNA for the CDR3: TGCGCCAGCAGCCCAACAGGGACAGGCGCCACTGGAAACACCATATATTTT. The chain joins TRBV5-1 to TRBJ1-3; 8 bases are shared with TRBD1. V shed 4 bases, J shed 2 bases, and the junction held 11 bases outside the gene matches. This CDR3 has 17 residues. CDR1 and CDR2 (germline): SGHRS, YFSETQ.

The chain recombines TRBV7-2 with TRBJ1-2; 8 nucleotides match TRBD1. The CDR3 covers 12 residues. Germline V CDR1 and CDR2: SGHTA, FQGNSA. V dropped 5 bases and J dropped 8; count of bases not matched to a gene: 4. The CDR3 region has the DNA TGTGCCAGCAGCCGACAGGGGAGGGGCTACACCTTC. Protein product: CASSRQGRGYTF.

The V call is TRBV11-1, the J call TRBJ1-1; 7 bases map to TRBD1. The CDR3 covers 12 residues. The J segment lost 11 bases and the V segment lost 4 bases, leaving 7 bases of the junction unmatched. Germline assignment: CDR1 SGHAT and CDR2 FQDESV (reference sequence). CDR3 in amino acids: CASSWDRQTAFF. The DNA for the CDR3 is TGTGCCAGCAGCTGGGACAGACAGACCGCTTTCTTT.

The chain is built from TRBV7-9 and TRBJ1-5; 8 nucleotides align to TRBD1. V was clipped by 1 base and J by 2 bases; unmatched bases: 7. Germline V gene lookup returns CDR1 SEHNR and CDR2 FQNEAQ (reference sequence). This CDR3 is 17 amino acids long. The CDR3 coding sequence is TGTGCCAGCAGCTTAGGCTACAGACAGGGGCGCAATCAGCCCCAGCATTTT. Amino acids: CASSLGYRQGRNQPQHF.

The CDR3 DNA reads TGTGCCACCACCCCTTCGAAAGGACAGGGTGACACCGGGGAGCTGTTTTTT. It specifies CATTPSKGQGDTGELFF. This chain joins TRBV24-1 and TRBJ2-2, with TRBD1 matching 8 bases. This CDR3 contains 17 residues. V lost 8 bases, J lost 3 bases, and 13 bases stayed unmatched. Per germline, CDR1 KGHDR and CDR2 SFDVKD.

The CDR3 protein is CASSLTGESNYGYTF. The CDR3 bases are TGTGCCAGCAGTCTCACAGGGGAATCTAACTATGGCTACACCTTC. The rearrangement uses TRBV27 and TRBJ1-2; 7 bases line up with TRBD1. The V and J ends lost 5 bases and 0 bases, in that order; junction bases with no gene match: 6. The CDR3 is 15 amino acids. The V gene's germline CDR1 is MNHEY and CDR2 SMNVEV (reference sequence).

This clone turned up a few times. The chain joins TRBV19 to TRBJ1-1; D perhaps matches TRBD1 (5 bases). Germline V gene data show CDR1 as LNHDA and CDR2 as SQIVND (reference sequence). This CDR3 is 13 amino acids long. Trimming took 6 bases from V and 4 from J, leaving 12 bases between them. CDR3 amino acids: CASSTQRGTEAFF. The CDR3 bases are TGTGCCAGTAGCACACAAAGGGGCACTGAAGCTTTCTTT.